This record looks at one T cell receptor (beta chain) sequence and its context. The record originates from a study of CD8 T cells in Susac syndrome. CD8+ and CD4+ T cells from blood underwent TCR beta sequencing. Patients with Susac syndrome met diagnostic criteria that were recently defined for definite or probable disease. The CDR3 sequence is 15 residues long. V was clipped by 1 base and J by 0 bases, with 6 bases between them. Germline V gives CDR1 LNHNV, CDR2 YYDKDF (reference sequence). RNA was extracted with the RNeasy kit, and a quantity of 0.5 to 1 ug was reverse transcribed using random hexamers. Each CDR3 protein is one row after TCRdb ran MiXCR on the immunoSEQ multiplex PCR reads. Of 80,000 to 90,000 distinct CDR3 sequences listed, approximately 95% were seen once; the top ten hold about 0.45%.

The sample was CD8+ T cells from PBMCs. The J gene is TRBJ2-2, the V gene TRBV15; D is possibly TRBD1 (6 bases). The origin of this receptor is a human donor with Susac syndrome. The CDR3 sequence: CATSRGTANTGELFF. The CDR3 nucleotides read TGTGCCACCAGCAGAGGGACAGCGAACACCGGGGAGCTGTTTTTT.